A selection of T cell receptor beta chains follows, all from one sample in a study of blood T cells in healthy people across ages. TCRdb reprocessed the 5' RACE reads via MiXCR and lists one record per CDR3 protein. This table has roughly 2 million distinct CDR3 sequences, around half appearing once. Source material: blood. These receptors came from a woman between 40 and 55 years old in good health. CDR3s include the opening cysteine and the closing phenylalanine or tryptophan. Fields, in order: V gene, clone size, CDR3 length, J gene, D gene, CDR3 protein, CDR3 DNA. A D gene is named only where the DNA matches it firmly. A clone size is listed for some rows: how often the clone was seen (once, few, many), or a class if it is expanded.

>TRBV27|NA|17|TRBJ2-7|TRBD2
CASSSVRLSGGLFEQYF
TGTGCCAGCAGTTCCGTCCGCCTTAGCGGGGGGCTTTTCGAGCAGTACTTC
>TRBV28|NA|17|TRBJ2-6|NA
CASTDSHGLSGANVLTF
TGTGCCAGTACCGACAGCCATGGGCTCTCTGGGGCCAACGTCCTGACTTTC
>TRBV29-1|NA|15|TRBJ2-1|NA
CSVEDHGRIFGEQFF
TGCAGCGTTGAAGATCACGGCAGAATCTTTGGAGAGCAGTTCTTC
>TRBV5-1|many|12|TRBJ2-5|NA
CASKGDGETQYF
TGCGCCAGCAAAGGGGACGGAGAGACCCAGTACTTC
>TRBV25-1|NA|13|TRBJ1-2|NA
CASTGTGGYGYTF
TGTGCCAGCACGGGCACGGGGGGTTATGGCTACACCTTC
>TRBV20-1|NA|18|TRBJ2-3|TRBD2
CSARGGGGGGAMTDTQYF
TGCAGTGCTAGAGGGGGCGGAGGCGGGGGGGCGATGACAGATACGCAGTATTTT
>TRBV28|NA|15|TRBJ1-5|NA
CASSLATYSNQPQHF
TGTGCCAGCAGTTTAGCAACGTATAGCAATCAGCCCCAGCATTTT
>TRBV15|NA|14|TRBJ1-2|NA
CATSRLGEDSGYTF
TGTGCCACCAGCAGGCTCGGGGAGGATAGTGGCTACACCTTC
>TRBV5-1|NA|16|TRBJ2-1|TRBD2
CASSLGAGPPYNEQFF
TGCGCCAGCAGCTTGGGAGCGGGGCCCCCCTACAATGAGCAGTTCTTC
>TRBV20-1|NA|15|TRBJ2-2|NA
CSASEASRLTGELFF
TGCAGTGCTAGTGAGGCTAGCAGGTTGACCGGGGAGCTGTTTTTT
>TRBV28|NA|13|TRBJ2-1|TRBD1
CASSFPGGDEQFF
TGTGCCAGCAGTTTTCCAGGGGGCGATGAGCAGTTCTTC
>TRBV18|NA|14|TRBJ2-5|TRBD1
CASSYGQGFETQYF
TGTGCCAGCTCATATGGACAGGGGTTTGAGACCCAGTACTTC
>TRBV4-2|once|18|TRBJ2-3|TRBD2
CASSQLSRGGVRTDTQYF
TGTGCCAGCAGCCAACTGAGTCGCGGGGGGGTCCGCACAGATACGCAGTATTTT
>TRBV4-1|NA|13|TRBJ2-7|NA
CTSSQEKAYEQYF
TGCACCAGCAGCCAAGAGAAGGCCTACGAGCAGTACTTC
>TRBV7-2|NA|12|TRBJ2-3|NA
CASSLSGRTQYF
TGTGCCAGCAGCTTATCGGGGCGGACGCAGTATTTT